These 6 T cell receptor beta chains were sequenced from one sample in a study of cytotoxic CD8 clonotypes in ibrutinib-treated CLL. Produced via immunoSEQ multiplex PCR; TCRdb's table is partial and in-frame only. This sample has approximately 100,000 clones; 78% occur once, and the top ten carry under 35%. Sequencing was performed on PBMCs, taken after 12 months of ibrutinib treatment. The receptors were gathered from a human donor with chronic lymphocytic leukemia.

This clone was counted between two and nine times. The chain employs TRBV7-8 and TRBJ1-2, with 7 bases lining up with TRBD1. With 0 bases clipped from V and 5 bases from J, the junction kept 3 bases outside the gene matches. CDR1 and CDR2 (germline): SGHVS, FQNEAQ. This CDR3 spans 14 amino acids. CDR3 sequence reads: CASSLAEGQYGYTF. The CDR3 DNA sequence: TGTGCCAGCAGCTTAGCGGAGGGACAGTATGGCTACACCTTC.

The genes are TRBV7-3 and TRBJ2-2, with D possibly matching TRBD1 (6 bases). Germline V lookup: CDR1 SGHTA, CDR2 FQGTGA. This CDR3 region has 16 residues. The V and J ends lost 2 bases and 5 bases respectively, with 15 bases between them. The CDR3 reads CASSLSGVRDTGELFF. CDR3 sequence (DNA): TGTGCCAGCAGCTTATCAGGGGTCAGGGATACCGGGGAGCTGTTTTTT.

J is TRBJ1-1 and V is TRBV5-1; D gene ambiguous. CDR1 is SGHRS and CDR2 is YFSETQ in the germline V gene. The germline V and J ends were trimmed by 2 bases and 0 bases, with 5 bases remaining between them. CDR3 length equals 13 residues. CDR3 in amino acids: CASSLQLNTEAFF. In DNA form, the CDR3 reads TGCGCCAGCAGCTTACAGCTGAACACTGAAGCTTTCTTT.

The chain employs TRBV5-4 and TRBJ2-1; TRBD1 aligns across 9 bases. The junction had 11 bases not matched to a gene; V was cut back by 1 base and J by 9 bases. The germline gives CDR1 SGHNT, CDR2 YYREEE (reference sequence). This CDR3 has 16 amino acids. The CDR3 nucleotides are TGTGCCAGCAGCTTGCCGAAACAGGGGGCGCTAGGTGAGCAGTTCTTC. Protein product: CASSLPKQGALGEQFF.

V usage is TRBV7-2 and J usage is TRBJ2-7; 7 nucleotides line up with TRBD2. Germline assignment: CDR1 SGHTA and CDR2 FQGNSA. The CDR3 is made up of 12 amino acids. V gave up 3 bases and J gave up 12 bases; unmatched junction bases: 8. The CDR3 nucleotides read TGTGCCAGCAGCTTTGCGGGGGACGAAAGGTACTTC. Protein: CASSFAGDERYF.

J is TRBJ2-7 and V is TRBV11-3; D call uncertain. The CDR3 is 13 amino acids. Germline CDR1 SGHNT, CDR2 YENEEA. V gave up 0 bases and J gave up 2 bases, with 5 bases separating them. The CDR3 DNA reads TGTGCCAGCAGCTTAGATAGAGCCTACGAGCAGTACTTC. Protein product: CASSLDRAYEQYF.